This TCR beta chain was retrieved from a study of shared clonotypes between healthy human individuals. CDR3 size: 14 residues. Germline CDR1 and CDR2: MDHEN and SYDVKM. The ends were cut back, 2 bases at V and 3 bases at J, with 10 bases in the middle. Note on this clone: Its specificity is not known.

Study-wide findings and caveats: A handful of donors had around 5.5% of their naive CD4 clonotypes in common. Estimated richness values were generally larger in naive subsets than in memory subsets.

The table came from immunoSEQ multiplex PCR; TCRdb's copy has only in-frame clones and leaves some out. The sample records hundreds of thousands of clones, about 95% being singletons. The donors, healthy adults who were HIV-negative, had experienced no recent acute infections or vaccinations. Material for sequencing was naive CD4+ T cells sorted from blood. Subset meaning: CD45RA+ positively selected. This TCR came from a woman aged 30 to 39 in good health. V usage is TRBV28 and J usage is TRBJ2-5, with a tentative D call TRBD2 (6 bases). This CDR3 reads CASSLEVAEETQYF. For the CDR3, the DNA is TGTGCCAGCAGTTTAGAAGTAGCGGAAGAGACCCAGTACTTC.